This entry features one TCR beta chain sequence. What it binds is not known. Clones were sequenced by immunoSEQ multiplex PCR, and TCRdb holds only the in-frame ones, with some missing. The profile shows around 68,000 clones, approximately 90% of them singletons. These data belong to a study of OX40 agonist ivuxolimab in advanced cancers. Turning to the study itself: A mean age of about 56 years, range roughly 20 to 85, was recorded, and 82.7% were male. Points from the study as a whole: CD4+ T cells averaged fewer expanded clones than CD8+ T cells.

The CDR3 length is 14 residues. Germline assignment: CDR1 SNHLY and CDR2 FYNNEI. Trimming shortened V by 1 base and J by 3 bases, and 6 bases separated the two germline ends. Enrollment shut out patients with autoimmune disease history or systemic immunosuppression. The clonotype originates from an adult with an advanced solid tumor such as melanoma, head and neck, liver or kidney cancer. The chain recombines TRBV2 with TRBJ1-4; D gene uncertain. Sequences were derived from CD4+ or CD8+ T cells sorted from blood, sampled in a trial of the OX40 agonist ivuxolimab. The CDR3 region has the DNA TGTGCCAGCAGTGAAGGCAGGCCTAATGAAAAACTGTTTTTT. This gives the protein CASSEGRPNEKLFF.